This paragraph covers one T cell receptor beta chain sequence. As yet, its antigen is unknown. This record belongs to a study of shared clonotypes between healthy human individuals. The overall study: Donor ages ranged 18 to 49 years: two women, a few men. Whole-study results and caveats: Among the subsets, naive ones generally showed larger estimated richness than memory ones. Read depth was anticipated to influence clonotype sharing among donors.

In the original workflow: ImmunoSEQ gave junction-only sequences without quality scores, so filtering differed. Profiled with immunoSEQ multiplex PCR; TCRdb holds only in-frame clones, not every one. The V and J calls and clone size come from that table; D and trimming were worked out from the DNA. Of roughly 1.5 million clones in the sample, 95% to 99% were seen once. V lost 7 bases and J lost 4; bases outside the gene matches: 4. The CDR3 has 13 residues. The germline V gene encodes CDR1 ENHRY and CDR2 SYGVKD. The chain links TRBV10-3 to TRBJ1-3; 7 bases match TRBD1. The specimen sequenced was naive CD4+ T cells sorted from blood. Subset specified: CD45RA+ positively selected. The receptor was isolated from a man aged 25 to 45 in good health. The CDR3 DNA reads as TGTGCCATCATACAGGGGTTCGGAAACACCATATATTTT. Amino acids: CAIIQGFGNTIYF.